One sample yielded the 24 T cell receptor beta chains listed below, sequenced in a study of T-cell memory formation after mild COVID-19. TCRdb re-derived calls from the 5' RACE reads in MiXCR, one entry per CDR3 protein. Among some 150,000 distinct CDR3 sequences, roughly 6.3% were seen once, and the ten largest hold around 2%. Sequencing was done on a sample of PBMCs or a T cell subset sorted from them (not recorded which). These receptors were taken from an adult woman who had mild COVID-19 (a few samples of this study predate the infection). Cell type and time point are not known.

This clonotype has ten or more counts. The junction does not match germline at one end; this may be a read error. The V and J genes are TRBV29-1 and TRBJ1-2; D uncertain. CDR3 size: 14 residues. Germline V CDR1 and CDR2: SQVTM, ANQGSEA. The CDR3 loop reads CSVEDPGSYYGHTF. For the CDR3, the DNA is TGCAGCGTTGAAGATCCGGGGTCTTACTATGGCCACACCTTC.

The chain recombines TRBV19 with TRBJ2-7; TRBD1 agrees at 7 bases. The CDR3 spans 15 residues. CDR1 LNHDA and CDR2 SQIVND come from the germline V gene (reference sequence). Germline trimming cut 5 bases from V and 1 base from J; bases unmatched to any gene: 8. This CDR3 reads CASSPQWTGSYEQYF. The CDR3 nucleotides read TGTGCCAGTAGTCCCCAGTGGACAGGATCCTACGAGCAGTACTTC.

V gene TRBV12-3 or TRBV12-4 combines with J gene TRBJ2-1; no firm D call. This CDR3 contains 14 residues. Trimming shortened V by 6 bases and J by 0 bases, and 9 bases separated the two germline ends. The CDR3 region has the DNA TGTGCCAGCAGCCTAAAGAGCTCCTACAATGAGCAGTTCTTC. Encoded protein: CASSLKSSYNEQFF.

This clonotype was observed a few times. V usage is TRBV25-1 and J usage is TRBJ2-7; D is unresolved. The CDR3 consists of 14 residues. Looked up from germline, CDR1 is MGHDK and CDR2 is SYGVNS. V gave up 5 bases and J gave up 2 bases, with 13 bases separating them. CDR3 nucleotides: TGTGCCAGCAGTCACCCTAGGCCTCCCTACGAGCAGTACTTC. Translated: CASSHPRPPYEQYF.

The rearrangement links TRBV2 to TRBJ1-3; TRBD1 might be the D (5 bases). The V and J ends lost 10 bases and 2 bases respectively, with 15 bases between them. CDR3 size: 14 residues. Per the germline V gene, CDR1 is SNHLY and CDR2 is FYNNEI. The CDR3 here is CATTYGQPGNTIYF. Written as DNA, the CDR3 is TGTGCCACCACGTACGGACAACCTGGAAACACCATATATTTT.

This clonotype was observed many times. The V gene is TRBV7-2, the J gene TRBJ2-3; TRBD2 agrees at 13 bases. After removal of 5 bases from V and 5 bases from J, the junction contained 10 bases not matched to a gene. The CDR3 contains 17 residues. CDR1 SGHTA and CDR2 FQGNSA come from the germline V gene. The CDR3 region has the DNA TGTGCCAGCAGCCCCGCCGGACTAGCGGGAGTTGGAGATACGCAGTATTTT. It yields the protein CASSPAGLAGVGDTQYF. Variable domain in full (rest from reference TRBV7-2 and TRBJ2-3): GAGVSQSPSNKVTEKGKDVELRCDPISGHTALYWYRQSLGQGLEFLIYFQGNSAPDKSGLPSDRFSAERTGGSVSTLTIQRTQQEDSAVYLCASSPAGLAGVGDTQYFGPGTRLTVL.

This clonotype was counted a few times. V gene TRBV20-1 combines with J gene TRBJ1-2; no reliable D call. V was clipped by 4 bases and J by 5 bases, with 14 bases between them. This CDR3 contains 13 residues. CDR1 is DFQATT and CDR2 is SNEGSKA in the germline V gene (reference sequence). DNA for the CDR3: TGCAGTGCTAATGGGGAACGAGGATATGGCTACACCTTC. Translating it yields CSANGERGYGYTF.

The V and J genes are TRBV7-9 and TRBJ2-3; D not certain. V was shortened by 5 bases and J by 1 base, with 22 bases between the two germline ends. The germline gives CDR1 SEHNR, CDR2 FQNEAQ (reference sequence). This CDR3 has 18 amino acids. CDR3 nucleotides: TGTGCCAGCAGCCCCCAGCGACAAGGCGCGTCAGGCACAGATACGCAGTATTTT. Amino acid sequence: CASSPQRQGASGTDTQYF. Variable domain in full (rest from reference TRBV7-9 and TRBJ2-3): DTGVSQNPRHKITKRGQNVTFRCDPISEHNRLYWYRQTLGQGPEFLTYFQNEAQLEKSRLLSDRFSAERPKGSFSTLEIQRTEQGDSAMYLCASSPQRQGASGTDTQYFGPGTRLTVL.

V is TRBV18 and J is TRBJ2-7; D might be TRBD1 or TRBD2, each matching 5 bases. Trimming took 2 bases from V and 2 from J, leaving 13 bases between them. The V gene's germline CDR1 is KGHSH and CDR2 LQKENI. This CDR3 is 15 amino acids long. The CDR3 is CASSPGDGGTYEQYF. In nucleotides, the CDR3 is TGTGCCAGCTCACCAGGGGATGGGGGAACCTACGAGCAGTACTTC.

This clonotype was observed many times. The chain employs TRBV6-5 and TRBJ2-7; TRBD2 agrees at 12 bases. CDR1 and CDR2 from the germline V gene are MNHEY and SVGAGI. V shed 5 bases and J 4 bases; nucleotides not matched to a gene: 9. The CDR3 loop spans 16 amino acids. CDR3 coding DNA: TGTGCCAGCAGTCGGGGACTAGCGGGTCGCAAATACGAGCAGTACTTC. This translates into CASSRGLAGRKYEQYF.

This clonotype was observed a few times. The genes are TRBV29-1 and TRBJ2-1; 11 positions match TRBD2. V was clipped by 8 bases and J by 13 bases; unmatched bases: 16. Germline loops: CDR1 SQVTM, CDR2 ANQGSEA. CDR3 size: 14 residues. CDR3 residues: CSSVAGGPTPPQFF. As DNA, the CDR3 is TGCAGCTCGGTAGCGGGAGGGCCGACCCCTCCCCAGTTCTTC.

This CDR3 reads CASRGQGILNQPQHF. The CDR3, as DNA: TGTGCCAGCAGGGGACAGGGTATTTTAAATCAGCCCCAGCATTTT. The rearrangement joins TRBV2 to TRBJ1-5; TRBD1 matches at 9 bases. Looked up from germline, CDR1 is SNHLY and CDR2 is FYNNEI. The CDR3 is made up of 15 amino acids. J gave up 4 bases and V 6 bases, and 7 bases lay outside the gene matches.

This clonotype was seen ten or more times. The chain recombines TRBV7-6 with TRBJ2-3; the match to TRBD2 covers 8 bases. Germline CDR1 is SGHVS and CDR2 is FNYEAQ. The CDR3 sequence is 16 residues long. Losses at the gene ends were 7 bases for V and 3 bases for J; bases not matched to a gene: 12. The CDR3 spells CASIHRTSSVTDTQYF. The CDR3 DNA follows: TGTGCCAGCATTCATAGGACTAGCAGTGTGACAGATACGCAGTATTTT.

This sequence joins TRBV12-3 or TRBV12-4 and TRBJ1-5; unclear D gene. The CDR3 contains 13 residues. V dropped 2 bases and J dropped 4 bases, with 6 bases sitting between them. The DNA for the CDR3 is TGTGCCAGCAGTTTAAACAGAAATCAGCCCCAGCATTTT. Its translation is CASSLNRNQPQHF.

A few counts support this clonotype. The V gene is TRBV20-1, the J gene TRBJ2-5; no reliable D call. CDR1 and CDR2 from the germline V gene are DFQATT and SNEGSKA (reference sequence). The V gene lost 5 bases and the J gene lost 0 bases, with 10 bases spanning the gap. This CDR3 has 13 amino acids. CDR3 in DNA: TGCAGTGCTGACATTGCGTACCAAGAGACCCAGTACTTC. This translates into CSADIAYQETQYF.

This clonotype was counted at least ten times. V and J are TRBV5-1 and TRBJ2-5; possible D gene TRBD2, 5 bases. Trimming removed 1 base from V and 5 bases from J, with 9 bases in between. Germline V gene sequence: CDR1 SGHRS, CDR2 YFSETQ. The CDR3 covers 13 residues. CDR3 in amino acids: CASSLHRGETQYF. The CDR3 DNA reads as TGCGCCAGCAGCTTGCACCGCGGGGAGACCCAGTACTTC.

Points on this clonotype: A much larger clone differs from this one at a single base, so this may be a read error. The chain is built from TRBV7-2 and TRBJ1-3; D is unresolved. The CDR3 is 14 residues long. Germline lookup yields CDR1 SGHTA and CDR2 FQGNSA. V lost 9 bases and J lost 0, with 12 bases in between. The CDR3 protein is CASSAPFSGNTIYF. CDR3 bases: TGTGCCAGTAGTGCCCCATTCTCTGGAAACACCATATATTTT.

This clonotype was seen ten or more times. J is TRBJ2-6 and V is TRBV7-9; D is uncertain. V lost 7 bases, J lost 4 bases, and 8 bases lay in between. Germline V gene data show CDR1 as SEHNR and CDR2 as FQNEAQ (reference sequence). The CDR3 is 13 amino acids. CDR3 sequence: CASKADGANVLTF. DNA of the CDR3: TGTGCCAGCAAGGCAGACGGGGCCAACGTCCTGACTTTC. The full variable domain, in which reference TRBV7-9 and TRBJ2-6 provide the parts outside the CDR3, is DTGVSQNPRHKITKRGQNVTFRCDPISEHNRLYWYRQTLGQGPEFLTYFQNEAQLEKSRLLSDRFSAERPKGSFSTLEIQRTEQGDSAMYLCASKADGANVLTFGAGSRLTVL.

This chain uses TRBV3-1 with TRBJ2-6; no clear D. The V and J ends lost 0 bases and 0 bases respectively, with 6 bases between them. The germline V gene has CDR1 LGHDT and CDR2 YNNKEL (reference sequence). The CDR3 is 16 amino acids. The CDR3 nucleotides are TGTGCCAGCAGCCAAGATCTGACCTCTGGGGCCAACGTCCTGACTTTC. Its translation is CASSQDLTSGANVLTF. The variable domain in full, completed from reference TRBV3-1 and TRBJ2-6, reads DTAVSQTPKYLVTQMGNDKSIKCEQNLGHDTMYWYKQDSKKFLKIMFSYNNKELIINETVPNRFSPKSPDKAHLNLHINSLELGDSAVYFCASSQDLTSGANVLTFGAGSRLTVL.

This clonotype was counted only a few times. The rearrangement joins TRBV5-6 to TRBJ1-1, with a possible D match to TRBD1 (6 bases). The germline V and J ends were trimmed by 3 bases and 6 bases, with 12 bases remaining between them. The CDR3 has 13 amino acids. Germline values: CDR1 SGHDT, CDR2 YYEEEE. CDR3 coding DNA: TGTGCCAGCAGCTCACAGGGTACTCCTGAAGCTTTCTTT. It yields the protein CASSSQGTPEAFF.

This clonotype showed up many times. The V call is TRBV20-1, the J call TRBJ2-3, with 8 bases that match TRBD2. Germline V gene lookup returns CDR1 DFQATT and CDR2 SNEGSKA (reference sequence). The CDR3 extends over 15 amino acids. V dropped 1 base and J dropped 4; count of bases not matched to a gene: 7. The CDR3 is CSARVASGSADTQYF. DNA of the CDR3: TGCAGTGCTAGAGTAGCCAGCGGGAGCGCAGATACGCAGTATTTT.

This chain links TRBV5-1 with TRBJ2-5; D is tentatively TRBD1 or TRBD2 (5 bases each). This CDR3 contains 14 residues. Trimming took 6 bases from V and 3 from J, leaving 15 bases between them. Per germline, CDR1 SGHRS and CDR2 YFSETQ. CDR3 amino acids: CASTPGTLKETQYF. CDR3 bases: TGCGCCAGCACCCCCGGGACCTTGAAAGAGACCCAGTACTTC.

This clonotype came up a few times. The rearrangement uses TRBV5-4 and TRBJ1-2, with D tentatively TRBD1 (5 bases). Germline assignment: CDR1 SGHNT and CDR2 YYREEE (reference sequence). The CDR3 covers 14 residues. With 0 bases removed from V and 6 bases from J, the gap between germline ends came to 12 bases. Here the CDR3 DNA reads TGTGCCAGCAGCTTGGCGGGTGGCAGGGATGGCTACACCTTC. Translation gives CASSLAGGRDGYTF.

This clonotype came up a few times. The chain couples TRBV6-5 to TRBJ2-7; D gene uncertain. Trimming took 2 bases from V and 4 from J, leaving 12 bases between them. The CDR3 sequence is 14 residues long. Per the germline V gene, CDR1 is MNHEY and CDR2 is SVGAGI. The CDR3 nucleotides read TGTGCCAGCAGTTACGATTGGTCGTCGTACGAGCAGTACTTC. Residues: CASSYDWSSYEQYF.